This T cell receptor beta chain was identified during a study of blood T cell repertoires in COVID-19 (dated by TCRdb to 2019 to 2021). Background on the whole study: The collaborator samples originated in the United States, Italy and Spain and spanned the acute and convalescent phases of COVID-19. Samples were obtained from the ongoing ImmuneRACE study (first 160 participants) and from 1,254 subjects provided by 6 global collaborators. The repertoires were released in a freely available public database meant as a resource for research on the immune response to SARS-CoV-2. The prospective study material was composed of cDNA or gDNA derived from T cells, B-cell-depleted T cells, or PBMCs. Where available, HLA class I and class II types were taken from metadata supplied by the sample provider and were not determined by assay-based typing. A de-identified subject ID, COVID-19 status, age in years and sex were almost always included in the sample metadata. Subjects who had been exposed to COVID-19, were actively infected with it, or had recovered from it provided the deeply sampled blood TCRbeta repertoires that made up the dataset. Overall results and qualifications from the work: The quantity of clinical and demographic metadata differed by source and by participant and was supplied without curation.

TCRbeta CDR3 regions were amplified from genomic DNA by means of the immunoSEQ Assay, a bias-controlled multiplex PCR. Regarding the original processing steps: Nucleated cell counts per sample were estimated from amplification of reference gene primers within the assay. To quantify the absolute abundance of each unique TCRbeta CDR3 rearrangement, sequence reads were collapsed and filtered. For each sample, productive Simpson clonality was calculated as the square root of Simpson's diversity index over productive rearrangements. The clones in this table, taken by TCRdb from immuneACCESS, are in-frame only. Not every clone is retained; where verified, under half of the shortfall comes from an unresolved V gene, and the cause of the rest is unknown. From that table come the V and J calls and clone size; the DNA was used to work out D and trimming. This sample comprises about 200,000 clones, approximately 91% of them detected only once. The top ten clones comprise 1.6% of the sample.

Worth noting for this clone: It has no known antigen specificity. No much larger clone exists at a distance of one base, and base qualities are not known.

Collaborating institutions collected whole blood in K2EDTA tubes following their own protocols. For TCRbeta analysis, collaborator samples were shipped as frozen whole blood, as isolated PBMCs, or as DNA extracted from either sample type. From the cysteine through the phenylalanine, the CDR3 covers 15 amino acids. Left in the record is the CDR3 DNA by itself, 45 bases read in frame from the first base. V loses 1 base, J loses 4 bases, and the germline ends lie 14 bases apart. CDR1 and CDR2 (SGDLS, YYNGEE) derive from the germline V gene. The clonotype comes from a man between 18 and 35 years old with active or convalescent COVID-19. The sequenced sample consisted of peripheral blood. In this chain, TRBV9 is recombined with TRBJ2-5; the D gene is possibly TRBD2, with 5 bases matching. This receptor has the CDR3 CASSVTGLVGETQYF. The DNA sequence reads TGTGCCAGCAGCGTAACCGGACTGGTGGGAGAGACCCAGTACTTC.